This T cell receptor beta chain stems from a study of blood T cell repertoires in COVID-19. Study details: The origin of the acute and convalescent COVID-19 samples was the United States, Italy and Spain. PBMCs, B-cell-depleted T cells, or T cells were the source of the cDNA or gDNA that made up the material.

CDR1 is SGHAT and CDR2 is FQNNGV in the germline V gene. The V end lost 5 bases, the J end lost 0 bases, and 8 bases lay between the germline ends. The CDR3 has 15 residues. In its sample, this clone was seen a few times. As originally analysed: For nucleated cells, counts were estimated from reference gene primer amplification. TCRdb's copy holds only in-frame clones and misses some; the assay was immunoSEQ multiplex PCR. From that table come the V and J calls and clone size; the DNA was used to work out D and trimming. The sample holds about 250,000 clones, roughly 80% seen once. Material for sequencing was peripheral blood. This receptor was identified in a man aged 50 to 59 with active or convalescent COVID-19. The chain employs TRBV11-2 and TRBJ2-6; no clear D gene. CDR3 nucleotides: TGTGCCAGCAGCCCACACCTCTCTGGGGCCAACGTCCTGACTTTC. Its translation: CASSPHLSGANVLTF.